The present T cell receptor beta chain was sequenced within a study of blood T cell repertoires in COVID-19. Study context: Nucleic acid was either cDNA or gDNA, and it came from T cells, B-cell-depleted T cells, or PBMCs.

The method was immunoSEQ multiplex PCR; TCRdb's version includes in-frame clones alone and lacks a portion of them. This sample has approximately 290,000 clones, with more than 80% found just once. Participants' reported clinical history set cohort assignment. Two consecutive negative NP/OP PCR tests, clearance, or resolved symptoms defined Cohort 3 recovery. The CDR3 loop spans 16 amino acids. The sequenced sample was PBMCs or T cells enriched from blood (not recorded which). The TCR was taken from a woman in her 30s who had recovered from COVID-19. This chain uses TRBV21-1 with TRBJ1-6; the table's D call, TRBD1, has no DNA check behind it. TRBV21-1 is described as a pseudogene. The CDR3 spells CASSKNRQTNNSPLHF. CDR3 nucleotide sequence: TGTGCCAGCAGCAAAAATAGGCAGACAAATAATTCACCCCTCCACTTT.